One T cell receptor beta chain is described in this entry. Its antigen is unidentified. These data belong to a study of T cell responses to AZD1222 COVID-19 vaccine. V lost 0 bases and J 8 bases, leaving 6 bases between the germline ends. This CDR3 is 12 amino acids long. Measured with immunoSEQ multiplex PCR; TCRdb has only the in-frame clones, and not every one. Of 110,000 to 150,000 clones detected, 93% appear once; the ten largest clones hold over 4%. Study-wide results and limits: Just a handful of people given AZD1222 tested seropositive at baseline.

This specimen was peripheral blood, taken on day 0 of AZD1222 vaccination. The chain combines TRBV12-3 or TRBV12-4 with TRBJ2-3; D uncertain. The TCR was taken from an adult in good health. The CDR3 sequence is CASSLARSTQYF. The CDR3 DNA is TGTGCCAGCAGTTTAGCGCGAAGTACGCAGTATTTT.